This T cell receptor (beta chain) was profiled in a study of T cells after yellow fever vaccination. Study outcomes and limitations: Overlap between CD4 and CD8 compartments was detected for a small share of clonotypes. Abundant bulk-derived clonotypes could contaminate FACS-sorted repertoires.

This clonotype was recorded many times. Its antigen is undetermined. Generation of TCR cDNA used 5'RACE template switching (which added a universal primer site and UMIs). In TCRdb, the 5' RACE reads were re-called with MiXCR into one record per CDR3 protein. The repertoire consists of about 320,000 distinct CDR3 sequences, with around 4.5% occurring once and the leading ten covering approximately 19%. The source is a man younger than 30 who received the YFV17D yellow fever vaccine. The source material was PBMCs, sampled 15 days after the yellow fever booster vaccination.

The CDR3 loop is CASSLGLISGTDTQYF. CDR3 nucleotide sequence: TGCGCCAGCAGCTTGGGACTAATATCCGGCACAGATACGCAGTATTTT. The V and J genes are TRBV5-1 and TRBJ2-3; possible D gene TRBD2, 5 bases. The CDR3 is 16 residues long. CDR1 is SGHRS, CDR2 YFSETQ, per germline. The germline V and J ends were trimmed by 0 bases and 1 base, with 12 bases remaining between them.